The present TCR beta chain was sequenced within a study of shared clonotypes between healthy human individuals. Study-wide results and limits: The generation probabilities recorded for non-shared clonotypes fell below those of clonotypes shared by all four donors.

This clone was recorded only once. Its antigen is currently unknown. Additional DNA sequences in this sample encode the identical CDR3. Germline V gene lookup returns CDR1 LGHNA and CDR2 YNFKEQ. The CDR3 length is 13 residues. V was trimmed by 3 bases and J by 1 base, leaving 7 bases between them. Clones were read by immunoSEQ multiplex PCR, and TCRdb kept only the in-frame ones, dropping some. The sample yields more than 2 million clones, about 95% seen once. Naive CD8 cells lacked CD45RO, underwent positive selection for CCR7 and left out terminally differentiated effector memory CD45RA+ cells. V gene TRBV4-2 combines with J gene TRBJ2-7, with D perhaps TRBD1 (5 bases). The sample taken for sequencing was naive CD8+ T cells sorted from blood. The source of this sequence is a man between 18 and 35 years old in good health. The CDR3 nucleotides read TGTGCCAGCAGCCATAGGGGATCCTACGAGCAGTACTTC. Protein: CASSHRGSYEQYF.